This entry features one T cell receptor beta chain sequence. Preparing the TCRbeta library involved the use of unique molecular identifiers. TCRdb itself ran the PCR reads through MiXCR, one entry per CDR3 protein. Of about 130,000 distinct CDR3 sequences in the sample, more than 9.5% were seen once. The data are from a study of T-cell reconstitution after alpha-beta-depleted transplantation in children. In germline, CDR1 is SQVTM, CDR2 ANQGSEA. The CDR3 extends over 15 amino acids. J gave up 3 bases and V 4 bases, and 5 bases lay outside the gene matches. The material was PBMCs, mostly from graft donor cells, obtained 180 days after TCRalphabeta/CD19-depleted stem cell transplant. V usage is TRBV29-1 and J usage is TRBJ2-2; 10 bases are a match to TRBD2. This receptor was taken from a girl under two years old who had a stem cell transplant for combined immunodeficiency, so the T cells may come from the graft donor. The CDR3 sequence: CSVAAGGPHTGELFF. The CDR3 DNA reads TGCAGCGTTGCAGCGGGAGGGCCCCACACCGGGGAGCTGTTTTTT.